The clone carrying this T cell receptor beta chain came up a few times. The sample comes from a study of T cells after yellow fever vaccination. TCRdb analysed the 5' RACE reads with MiXCR anew, one entry per CDR3 protein. This sample carries around 550,000 distinct CDR3 sequences, 15% to 20% of them seen once, and the ten largest clones take around an eighth. The V end was cut by 4 bases, the J end by 8 bases, with 13 bases between. Germline lookup yields CDR1 SGHRS and CDR2 YFSETQ. The CDR3 loop spans 13 amino acids. The clonotype originates from a man aged 30 to 39 who received the YFV17D yellow fever vaccine. This specimen was PBMCs, taken 15 days after the yellow fever booster vaccination. This chain uses TRBV5-1 with TRBJ2-1; D perhaps matches TRBD2 (5 bases). CDR3 coding DNA: TGCGCCAGCAGCCGCGTCGGGATCGATGAGCAGTTCTTC. Translated: CASSRVGIDEQFF.